This T cell receptor beta chain was captured in a study of blood T cell repertoires in COVID-19. Study overall: Samples of COVID-19 (acute and convalescent) were obtained from the United States, Italy and Spain.

Methods used by the authors: How many nucleated cells were present was estimated from reference gene primer amplification. Here immunoSEQ multiplex PCR was the method, and the copy in TCRdb shows in-frame clones only, minus some. That table supplies the V and J calls and clone size; D and trimming were determined from the DNA. The sample records about 300,000 clones, just under 90% being singletons. The germline CDR1 and CDR2 sequences are KGHSH and LQKENI. The CDR3 runs to 16 residues. The ends were cut back, 5 bases at V and 3 bases at J, with 16 bases in the middle. This TCR came from a woman aged 45-60 years who had been exposed to COVID-19. The source material was PBMCs or T cells enriched from blood (not recorded which). The chain carries TRBV18 and TRBJ2-2; D may be TRBD2 (6 bases). Written as DNA, the CDR3 is TGTGCCAGCTCAGGTCAAGGCGGGGCCCACACCGGGGAGCTGTTTTTT. It yields the protein CASSGQGGAHTGELFF.